This T cell receptor (beta chain) was captured by sequencing in a study of cytomegalovirus exposure and HLA in healthy donors. The germline gives CDR1 LNHDA, CDR2 SQIVND (reference sequence). The CDR3 consists of 17 residues. After removal of 7 bases from V and 5 bases from J, the junction contained 17 bases not matched to a gene. The PCR employed 60 Vbeta primers together with 13 Jbeta primers. This table comes from immunoSEQ multiplex PCR, and its TCRdb copy is limited to in-frame clones, with some not included. The sample records around 70,000 clones, over 60% being singletons. Sequenced: PBMCs. The receptor was isolated from a male donor in good health and CMV-seropositive. The V call is TRBV19, the J call TRBJ2-1, with 7 bases lining up with TRBD1. In DNA, the CDR3 is TGTGCCAGTACCACACGGTCAGGAGACAGGGCTCACAATGAGCAGTTCTTC. The encoded protein is CASTTRSGDRAHNEQFF.